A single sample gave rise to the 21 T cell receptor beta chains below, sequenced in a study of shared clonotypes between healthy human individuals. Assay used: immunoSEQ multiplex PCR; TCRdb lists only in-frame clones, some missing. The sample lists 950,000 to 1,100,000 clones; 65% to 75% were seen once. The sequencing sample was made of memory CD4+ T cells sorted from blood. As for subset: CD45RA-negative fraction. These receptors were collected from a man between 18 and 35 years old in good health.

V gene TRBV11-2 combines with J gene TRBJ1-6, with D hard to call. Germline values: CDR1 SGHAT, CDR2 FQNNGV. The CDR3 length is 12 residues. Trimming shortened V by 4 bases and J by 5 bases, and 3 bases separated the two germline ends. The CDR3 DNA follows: TGTGCCAGCAGCTCACATAATTCACCCCTCCACTTT. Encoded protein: CASSSHNSPLHF.

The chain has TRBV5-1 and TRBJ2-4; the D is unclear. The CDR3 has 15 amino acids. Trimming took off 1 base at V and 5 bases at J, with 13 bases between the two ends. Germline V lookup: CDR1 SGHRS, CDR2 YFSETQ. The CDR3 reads CASSLWALSENIQYF. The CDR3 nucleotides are TGCGCCAGCAGCTTGTGGGCGCTTAGTGAAAACATTCAGTACTTC.

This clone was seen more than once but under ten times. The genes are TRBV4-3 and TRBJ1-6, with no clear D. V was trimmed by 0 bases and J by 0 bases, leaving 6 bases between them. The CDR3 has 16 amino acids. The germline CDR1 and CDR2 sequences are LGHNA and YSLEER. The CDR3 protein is CASSQEKSSYNSPLHF. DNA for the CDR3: TGCGCCAGCAGCCAAGAAAAGAGCTCCTATAATTCACCCCTCCACTTT.

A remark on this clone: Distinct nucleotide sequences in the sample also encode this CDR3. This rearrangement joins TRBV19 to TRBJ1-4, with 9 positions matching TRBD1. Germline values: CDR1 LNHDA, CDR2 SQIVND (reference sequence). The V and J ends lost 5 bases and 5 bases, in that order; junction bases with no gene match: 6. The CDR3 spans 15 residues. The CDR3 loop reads CASSPPQGANEKLFF. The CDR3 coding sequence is TGTGCCAGTAGTCCGCCACAGGGGGCGAATGAAAAACTGTTTTTT.

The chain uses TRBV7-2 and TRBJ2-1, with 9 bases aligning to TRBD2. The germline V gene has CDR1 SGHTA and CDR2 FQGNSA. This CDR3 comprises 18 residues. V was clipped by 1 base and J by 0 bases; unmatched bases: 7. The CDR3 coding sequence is TGTGCCAGCAGCTTAGTTCTGACTAGCGGCTTCTCCTACAATGAGCAGTTCTTC. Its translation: CASSLVLTSGFSYNEQFF.

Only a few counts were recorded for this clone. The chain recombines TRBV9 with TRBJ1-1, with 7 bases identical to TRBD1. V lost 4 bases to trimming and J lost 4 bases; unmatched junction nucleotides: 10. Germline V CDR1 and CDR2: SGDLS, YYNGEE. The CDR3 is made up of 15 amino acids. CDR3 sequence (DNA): TGTGCCAGCAGCCCCGGACAGGTACGAGGCACTGAAGCTTTCTTT. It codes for CASSPGQVRGTEAFF.

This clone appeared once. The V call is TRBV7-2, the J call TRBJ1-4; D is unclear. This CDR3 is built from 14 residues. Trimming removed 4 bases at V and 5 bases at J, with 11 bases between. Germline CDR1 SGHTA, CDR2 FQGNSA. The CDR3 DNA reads TGTGCCAGCAGCTCCGGCACGCGGAATGAAAAACTGTTTTTT. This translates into CASSSGTRNEKLFF.

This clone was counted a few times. CDR3 region: CASTRTGGARDTQYF. CDR3 DNA sequence: TGTGCCAGCACCCGAACCGGGGGGGCAAGGGATACGCAGTATTTT. The chain joins TRBV7-2 to TRBJ2-3; TRBD2 aligns across 8 bases. This CDR3 has 15 amino acids. From germline, CDR1 is SGHTA and CDR2 FQGNSA. Losses at the gene ends were 7 bases for V and 6 bases for J; bases not matched to a gene: 12.

The CDR3 protein is CASSLSGVLNSPLHF. CDR3 nucleotide sequence: TGTGCCAGCAGCTTGTCCGGGGTCTTGAATTCACCCCTCCACTTT. V usage is TRBV7-9 and J usage is TRBJ1-6, with unresolved D. The germline V and J ends were trimmed by 3 bases and 7 bases, with 13 bases remaining between them. The CDR3 consists of 15 residues. Germline assignment: CDR1 SEHNR and CDR2 FQNEAQ (reference sequence).

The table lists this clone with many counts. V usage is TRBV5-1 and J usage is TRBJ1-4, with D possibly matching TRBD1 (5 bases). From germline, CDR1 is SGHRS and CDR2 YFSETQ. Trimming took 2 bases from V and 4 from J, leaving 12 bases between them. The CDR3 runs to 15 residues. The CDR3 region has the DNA TGCGCCAGCAGCTTAGGAAGGGGAGGTAATGAAAAACTGTTTTTT. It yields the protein CASSLGRGGNEKLFF. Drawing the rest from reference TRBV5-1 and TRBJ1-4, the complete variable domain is KAGVTQTPRYLIKTRGQQVTLSCSPISGHRSVSWYQQTPGQGLQFLFEYFSETQRNKGNFPGRFSGRQFSNSRSEMNVSTLELGDSALYLCASSLGRGGNEKLFFGSGTQLSVL.

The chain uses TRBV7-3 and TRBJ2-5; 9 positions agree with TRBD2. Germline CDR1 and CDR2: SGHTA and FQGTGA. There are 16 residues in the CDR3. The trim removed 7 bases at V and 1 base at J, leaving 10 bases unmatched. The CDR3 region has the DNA TGTGCCAGCACCTCTCGGGTAGCGGGGGTCCAAGAGACCCAGTACTTC. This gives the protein CASTSRVAGVQETQYF. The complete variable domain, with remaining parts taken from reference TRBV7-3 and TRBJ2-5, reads GAGVSQTPSNKVTEKGKYVELRCDPISGHTALYWYRQSLGQGPEFLIYFQGTGAADDSGLPNDRFFAVRPEGSVSTLKIQRTERGDSAVYLCASTSRVAGVQETQYFGPGTRLLVL.

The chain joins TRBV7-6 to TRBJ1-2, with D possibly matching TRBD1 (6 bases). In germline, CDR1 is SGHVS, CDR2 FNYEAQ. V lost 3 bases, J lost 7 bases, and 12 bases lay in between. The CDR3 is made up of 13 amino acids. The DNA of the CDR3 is TGTGCCAGCAGCTTCGTACAGGGAGGTGGCTACACCTTC. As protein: CASSFVQGGGYTF.

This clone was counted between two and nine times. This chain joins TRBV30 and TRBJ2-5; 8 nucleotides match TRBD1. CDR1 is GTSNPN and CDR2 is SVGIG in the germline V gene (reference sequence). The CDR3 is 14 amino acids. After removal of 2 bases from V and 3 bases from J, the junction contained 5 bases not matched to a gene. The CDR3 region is CAWSYTDREETQYF. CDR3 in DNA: TGTGCCTGGAGTTACACGGACAGGGAAGAGACCCAGTACTTC.

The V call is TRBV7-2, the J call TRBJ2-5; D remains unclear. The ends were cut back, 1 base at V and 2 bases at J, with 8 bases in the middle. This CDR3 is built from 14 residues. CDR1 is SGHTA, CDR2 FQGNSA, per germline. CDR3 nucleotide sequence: TGTGCCAGCAGCTTAGGATCAGTACAAGAGACCCAGTACTTC. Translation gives CASSLGSVQETQYF. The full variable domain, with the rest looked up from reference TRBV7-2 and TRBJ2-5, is GAGVSQSPSNKVTEKGKDVELRCDPISGHTALYWYRQSLGQGLEFLIYFQGNSAPDKSGLPSDRFSAERTGGSVSTLTIQRTQQEDSAVYLCASSLGSVQETQYFGPGTRLLVL.

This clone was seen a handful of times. This CDR3 reads CASSSTSGRSLWEQYF. The CDR3 nucleotides read TGTGCCAGCAGCAGTACTAGCGGAAGAAGTCTATGGGAGCAGTACTTC. The V and J genes are TRBV28 and TRBJ2-7; 8 bases are a match to TRBD2. The ends lost 6 bases at V and 7 bases at J; junction bases unmatched: 17. The CDR3 has 16 residues. CDR1 MDHEN and CDR2 SYDVKM come from the germline V gene. Supplemented by reference TRBV28 and TRBJ2-7, the full variable domain reads DVKVTQSSRYLVKRTGEKVFLECVQDMDHENMFWYRQDPGLGLRLIYFSYDVKMKEKGDIPEGYSVSREKKERFSLILESASTNQTSMYLCASSSTSGRSLWEQYFGPGTRLTVT.

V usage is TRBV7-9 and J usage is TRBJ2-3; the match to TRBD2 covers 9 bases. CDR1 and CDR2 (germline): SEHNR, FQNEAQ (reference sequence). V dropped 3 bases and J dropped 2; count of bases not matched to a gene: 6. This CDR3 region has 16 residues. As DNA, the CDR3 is TGTGCCAGCAGCTTGAAGCGGGGGGTTCCCACAGATACGCAGTATTTT. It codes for CASSLKRGVPTDTQYF.

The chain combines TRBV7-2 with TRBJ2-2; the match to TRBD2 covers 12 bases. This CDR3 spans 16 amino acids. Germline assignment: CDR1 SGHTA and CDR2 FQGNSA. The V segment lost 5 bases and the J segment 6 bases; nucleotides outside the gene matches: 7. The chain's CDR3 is CASSKPSGGVAGELFF. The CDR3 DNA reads TGTGCCAGCAGCAAGCCTAGCGGGGGGGTGGCCGGGGAGCTGTTTTTT.

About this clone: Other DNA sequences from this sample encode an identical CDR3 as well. The CDR3 DNA follows: TGTGCCAGCAGCTCTGGGAGGGAAGAGACCCAGTACTTC. Amino acid sequence: CASSSGREETQYF. V is TRBV7-2 and J is TRBJ2-5; 7 bases line up with TRBD2. Germline CDR1 reads SGHTA; CDR2 reads FQGNSA. V lost 4 bases and J lost 3; bases outside the gene matches: 2. CDR3 length: 13 amino acids.

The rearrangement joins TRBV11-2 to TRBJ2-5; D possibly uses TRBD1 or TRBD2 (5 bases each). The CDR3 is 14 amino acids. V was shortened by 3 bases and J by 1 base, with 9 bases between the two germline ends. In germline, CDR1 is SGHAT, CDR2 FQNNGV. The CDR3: CASSFRGSQETQYF. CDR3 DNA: TGTGCCAGCAGCTTCCGGGGCTCCCAAGAGACCCAGTACTTC.

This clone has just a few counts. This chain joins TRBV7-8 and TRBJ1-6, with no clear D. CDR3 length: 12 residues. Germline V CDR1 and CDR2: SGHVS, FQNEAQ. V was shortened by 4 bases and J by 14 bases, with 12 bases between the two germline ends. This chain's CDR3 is CASSSTEWALHF. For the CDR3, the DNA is TGTGCCAGCAGCTCCACTGAGTGGGCCCTCCACTTT. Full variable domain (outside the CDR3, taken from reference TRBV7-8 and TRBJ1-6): GAGVSQSPRYKVAKRGQDVALRCDPISGHVSLFWYQQALGQGPEFLTYFQNEAQLDKSGLPSDRFFAERPEGSVSTLKIQRTQQEDSAVYLCASSSTEWALHFGNGTRLTVT.

The CDR3 loop reads CASNFLSGSYEQYF. DNA for the CDR3: TGTGCCAGCAACTTCCTTAGCGGCTCCTACGAGCAGTACTTC. The V and J genes are TRBV6-1 and TRBJ2-7, with a tentative D call TRBD2 (6 bases). The CDR3 loop spans 14 amino acids. Trimming took off 7 bases at V and 0 bases at J, with 13 bases between the two ends. Germline loops: CDR1 MNHNS, CDR2 SASEGT.